This TCR beta chain stems from a study of T cell responses to AZD1222 COVID-19 vaccine (dated by TCRdb to about 2021). Concerning the study at large: AZD1222 recipients with second doses at about 4 weeks or about 12 weeks were pooled, because spike-specific TCR depth and breadth did not differ between schedules. Enrollment into the trials was organized by age into subgroups of 18-55, 56-69 and 70-plus years, and those subgroups contained roughly 150, 30 and 60 TCR-sequenced participants, respectively. TCR sequencing covered some 250 trial participants: 200 to 220 given two doses of AZD1222 and approximately 26 given two doses of MenACWY control vaccine.

As for this clone: Its antigen specificity is not known. No per-base quality is available; no much larger clone lies one base away.

The CDR3 regions of human TCRbeta chains were analyzed by immunosequencing. As for the original processing: TCRs in the repertoires were matched against a reference library of SARS-CoV-2-specific TCRs that had been generated with the MIRA antigen-specificity platform. Breadth meant the fraction of unique TCRs that were SARS-CoV-2-associated, whereas depth meant the fraction of total T cells that were SARS-CoV-2-associated. Using the MIRA data, each spike-specific TCR was assigned both to the spike region to which the TCR was reactive and to a CD4 or CD8 class. Log10-transformed breadth and depth values were compared by one-way ANOVA with Sidak's multiple comparisons tests. The source is immuneACCESS, and TCRdb retained only in-frame sequences with V and J called. Part of the clones is not carried over; for the studies checked, unresolved V genes explain less than half of this, and the remainder is unexplained. V, J and clone size reflect that table, while D and trimming were determined from the DNA. This sample gives 140,000 to 150,000 clones in total; around 88% of them show up just once. Roughly 16% of the sample goes to the ten largest clones.

The time point label corresponds to: baseline before first vaccination. Vaccinee samples came from UK trials COV001 and COV002, including a single-blind randomized controlled phase 2/3 trial of AZD1222 (ChAdOx1 nCoV-19) in healthy adults. Trial participant PBMC samples were collected at day 0 and day 28 after the second dose for TCRbeta chain sequencing. The germline ends are 11 bases apart after V is trimmed by 6 bases and J by 2 bases. CDR1 and CDR2 are drawn from the germline V gene: MNHEY, SVGAGI. Its CDR3 holds 13 amino acids, cysteine through phenylalanine. Solely the CDR3 DNA is kept, with 39 bases framed from the first base. On the study overall, not on this receptor specifically: Only five or six AZD1222 recipients were SARS-CoV-2 seropositive at baseline, limiting conclusions about previously exposed vaccinees. Because no day 14 peak-response samples were available, repertoires were characterized only after the peak T cell response. CD4 TCRs associated with the vaccine covered the entire spike protein, and the dominant responses were in regions 160-218 and 743-854. Reportedly, almost half of the unique spike-specific TCRs recognized epitopes lying outside the regions that are mutated in the B.1.351 and B.1.1.7 variants. A significant rise in spike-specific TCR breadth and depth was observed after two AZD1222 doses relative to day 0 and relative to MenACWY recipients. In the small 56-69-year group, the increase in depth fell short of significance, most likely because of low power. Most participants were white British and females outnumbered males, and the authors suggested that clonal diversity may have been underestimated.

The receptor comes from an adult in good health. The rearrangement joined TRBV6-5 to TRBJ2-7; TRBD2 is a possible D gene, resting on 6 matching bases. The input for sequencing was peripheral blood, taken on day 0 of AZD1222 vaccination. The nucleotides read TGTGCCAGCAGGGAGGCGGGGACCTACGAGCAGTACTTC. It encodes CASREAGTYEQYF.